The T cell receptor (beta chain) described here comes from a study of blood T cell repertoires in COVID-19. In the study overall: Acute-phase and convalescent COVID-19 samples originated in the United States, Italy and Spain.

Some clones are missing from TCRdb's copy, which holds only in-frame ones; the method was immunoSEQ multiplex PCR. Among more than 60,000 clones listed, 80% to 95% were seen once. V shed 0 bases, J shed 1 base, and the junction held 4 bases outside the gene matches. This CDR3 has 16 amino acids. CDR1 is MNHEY, CDR2 SVGAGI, per germline. The sequence derives from a human donor in a cohort sampled during active COVID-19. The V gene is TRBV6-5, the J gene TRBJ1-1; 8 positions agree with TRBD1. Sequenced material: peripheral blood. The CDR3 region is CASSYSTGQGNTEAFF. Here the CDR3 DNA reads TGTGCCAGCAGTTACTCCACCGGACAGGGGAACACTGAAGCTTTCTTT.